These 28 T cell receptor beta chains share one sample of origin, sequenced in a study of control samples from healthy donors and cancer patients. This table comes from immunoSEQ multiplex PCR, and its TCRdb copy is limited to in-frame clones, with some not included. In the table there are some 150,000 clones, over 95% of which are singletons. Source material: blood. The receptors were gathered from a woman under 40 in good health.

In DNA form, the CDR3 reads TGTGCCAGCAGCCCAACCTGGCCGGGCCACAATCAGCCCCAGCATTTT. Amino acids: CASSPTWPGHNQPQHF. This rearrangement joins TRBV5-5 to TRBJ1-5; D uncertain. The CDR3 covers 16 residues. In germline, CDR1 is SGHKS, CDR2 YYEKEE (reference sequence). V was cut by 4 bases and J by 3 bases, with 17 bases left in between.

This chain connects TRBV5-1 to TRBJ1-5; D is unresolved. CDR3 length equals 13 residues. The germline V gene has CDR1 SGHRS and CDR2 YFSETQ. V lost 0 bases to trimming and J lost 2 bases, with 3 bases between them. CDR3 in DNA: TGCGCCAGCAGCTTGGGCCGCAATCAGCCCCAGCATTTT. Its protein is CASSLGRNQPQHF.

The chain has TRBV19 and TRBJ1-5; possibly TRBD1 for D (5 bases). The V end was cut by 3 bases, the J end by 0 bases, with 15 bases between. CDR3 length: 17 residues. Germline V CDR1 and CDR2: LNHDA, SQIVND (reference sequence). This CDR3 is CASSISSRDYSNQPQHF. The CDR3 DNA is TGTGCCAGTAGTATTTCCAGTAGGGACTATAGCAATCAGCCCCAGCATTTT.

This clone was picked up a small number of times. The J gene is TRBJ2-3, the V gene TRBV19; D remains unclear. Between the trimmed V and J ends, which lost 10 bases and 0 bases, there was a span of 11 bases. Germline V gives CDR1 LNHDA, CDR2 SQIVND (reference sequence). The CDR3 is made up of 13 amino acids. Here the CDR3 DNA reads TGTGCCACAAGGGCTACTAGCACAGATACGCAGTATTTT. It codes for CATRATSTDTQYF.

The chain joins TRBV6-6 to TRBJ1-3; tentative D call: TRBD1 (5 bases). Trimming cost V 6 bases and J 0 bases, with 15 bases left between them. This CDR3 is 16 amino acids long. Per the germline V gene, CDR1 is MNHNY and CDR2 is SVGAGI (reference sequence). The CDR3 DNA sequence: TGTGCCAGCAGCACTACAGGTCGTAACTCTGGAAACACCATATATTTT. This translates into CASSTTGRNSGNTIYF.

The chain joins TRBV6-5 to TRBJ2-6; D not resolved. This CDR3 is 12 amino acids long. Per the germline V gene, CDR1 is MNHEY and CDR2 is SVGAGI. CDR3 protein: CAIRSGANVLTF. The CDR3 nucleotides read TGTGCTATAAGGTCTGGGGCCAACGTCCTGACTTTC.

The CDR3 region has the DNA TGTGCCAGCAGCCGAGACAGGCCCTATGGCTACACCTTC. Its translation: CASSRDRPYGYTF. V usage is TRBV14 and J usage is TRBJ1-2; TRBD1 is a possible D gene (6 bases). Trimming took off 4 bases at V and 4 bases at J, with 10 bases between the two ends. CDR1 and CDR2 from the germline V gene are SGHDN and FVKESK. This CDR3 has 13 amino acids.

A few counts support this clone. CDR3: CASSPEGAYEQYF. The CDR3 DNA sequence: TGCGCCAGCAGCCCGGAGGGGGCTTATGAGCAGTACTTC. V and J are TRBV5-1 and TRBJ2-7; the D gene is possibly TRBD1 (7 bases). CDR1 and CDR2 (germline): SGHRS, YFSETQ. CDR3 length: 13 residues. V lost 4 bases and J 7 bases, leaving 15 bases between the germline ends.

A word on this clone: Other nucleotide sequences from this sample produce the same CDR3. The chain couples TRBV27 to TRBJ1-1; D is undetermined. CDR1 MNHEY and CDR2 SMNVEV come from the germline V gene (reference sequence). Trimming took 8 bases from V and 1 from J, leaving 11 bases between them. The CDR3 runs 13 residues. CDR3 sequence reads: CASSLGQNTEAFF. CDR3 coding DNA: TGTGCCAGCTCCCTAGGTCAGAACACTGAAGCTTTCTTT.

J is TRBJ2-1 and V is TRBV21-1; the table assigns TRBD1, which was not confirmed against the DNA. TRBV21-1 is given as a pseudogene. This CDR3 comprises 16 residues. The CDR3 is CASSKGGQISYNEQFF. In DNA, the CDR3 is TGTGCCAGCAGCAAGGGCGGACAAATCTCCTACAATGAGCAGTTCTTC.

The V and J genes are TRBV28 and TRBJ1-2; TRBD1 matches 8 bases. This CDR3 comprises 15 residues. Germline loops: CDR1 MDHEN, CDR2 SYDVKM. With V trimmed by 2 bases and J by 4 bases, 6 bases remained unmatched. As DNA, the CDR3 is TGTGCCAGCAGTTTAAGGGACAGGAGAATCTATGGCTACACCTTC. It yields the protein CASSLRDRRIYGYTF.

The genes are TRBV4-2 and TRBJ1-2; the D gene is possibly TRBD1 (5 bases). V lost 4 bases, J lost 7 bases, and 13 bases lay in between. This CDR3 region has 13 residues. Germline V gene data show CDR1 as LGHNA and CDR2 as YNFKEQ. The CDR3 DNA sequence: TGTGCCAGCAGCCGAAGGACAAGAGGTGGCTACACCTTC. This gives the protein CASSRRTRGGYTF.

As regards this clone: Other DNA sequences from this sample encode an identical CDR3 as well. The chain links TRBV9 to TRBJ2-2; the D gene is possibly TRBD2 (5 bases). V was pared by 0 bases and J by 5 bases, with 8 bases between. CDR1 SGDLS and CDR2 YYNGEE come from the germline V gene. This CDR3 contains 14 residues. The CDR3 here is CASSVVGGTGELFF. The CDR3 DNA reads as TGTGCCAGCAGCGTAGTTGGAGGAACCGGGGAGCTGTTTTTT.

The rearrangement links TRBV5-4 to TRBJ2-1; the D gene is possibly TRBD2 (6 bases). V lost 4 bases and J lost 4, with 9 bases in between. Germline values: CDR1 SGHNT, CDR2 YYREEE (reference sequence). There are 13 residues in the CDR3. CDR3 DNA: TGTGCCAGCAGCGGGACTGGGTACAATGAGCAGTTCTTC. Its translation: CASSGTGYNEQFF.

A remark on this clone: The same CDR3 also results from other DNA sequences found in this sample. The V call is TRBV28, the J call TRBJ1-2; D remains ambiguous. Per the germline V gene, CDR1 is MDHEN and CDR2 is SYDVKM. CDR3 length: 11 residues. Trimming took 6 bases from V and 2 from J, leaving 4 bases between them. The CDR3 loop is CASSLNYGYTF. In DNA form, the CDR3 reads TGTGCCAGCAGCCTAAACTATGGCTACACCTTC.

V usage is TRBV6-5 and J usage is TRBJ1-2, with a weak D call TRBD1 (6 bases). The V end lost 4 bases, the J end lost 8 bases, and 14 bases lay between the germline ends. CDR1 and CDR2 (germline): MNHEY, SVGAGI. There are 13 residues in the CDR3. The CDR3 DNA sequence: TGTGCCAGCAGTTCGATGGGGGGGCGCGGCTACACCTTC. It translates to CASSSMGGRGYTF.

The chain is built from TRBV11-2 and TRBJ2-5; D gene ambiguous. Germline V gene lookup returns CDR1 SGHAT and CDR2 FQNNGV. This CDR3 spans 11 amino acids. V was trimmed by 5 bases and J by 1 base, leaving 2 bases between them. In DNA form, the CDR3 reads TGTGCCAGCAGCATCCAAGAGACCCAGTACTTC. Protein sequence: CASSIQETQYF.

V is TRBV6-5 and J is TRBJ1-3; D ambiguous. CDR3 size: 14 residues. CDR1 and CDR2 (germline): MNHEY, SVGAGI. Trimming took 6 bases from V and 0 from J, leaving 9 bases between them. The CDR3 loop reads CASRPAFSGNTIYF. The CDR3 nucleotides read TGTGCCAGCAGACCGGCCTTCTCTGGAAACACCATATATTTT.

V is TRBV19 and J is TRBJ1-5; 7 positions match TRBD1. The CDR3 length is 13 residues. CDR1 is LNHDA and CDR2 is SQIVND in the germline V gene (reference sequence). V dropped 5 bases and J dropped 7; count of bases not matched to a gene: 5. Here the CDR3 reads CASSLQGGQPQHF. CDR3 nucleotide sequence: TGTGCCAGTAGTCTCCAGGGGGGACAGCCCCAGCATTTT. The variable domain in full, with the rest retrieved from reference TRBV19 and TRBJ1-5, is DGGITQSPKYLFRKEGQNVTLSCEQNLNHDAMYWYRQDPGQGLRLIYYSQIVNDFQKGDIAEGYSVSREKKESFPLTVTSAQKNPTAFYLCASSLQGGQPQHFGDGTRLSIL.

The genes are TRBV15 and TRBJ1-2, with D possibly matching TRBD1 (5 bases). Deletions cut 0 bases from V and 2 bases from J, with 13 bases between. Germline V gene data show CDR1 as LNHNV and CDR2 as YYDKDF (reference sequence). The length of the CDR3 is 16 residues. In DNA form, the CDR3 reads TGTGCCACCAGCAGAGATAAGGAGGGGCTGAACTATGGCTACACCTTC. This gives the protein CATSRDKEGLNYGYTF.

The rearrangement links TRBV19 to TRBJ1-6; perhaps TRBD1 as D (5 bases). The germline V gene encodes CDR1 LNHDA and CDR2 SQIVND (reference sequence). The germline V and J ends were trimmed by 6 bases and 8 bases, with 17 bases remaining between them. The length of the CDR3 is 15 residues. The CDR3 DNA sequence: TGTGCCAGTAGCACTACCGCGGGGGAAGATTCACCCCTCCACTTT. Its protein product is CASSTTAGEDSPLHF.

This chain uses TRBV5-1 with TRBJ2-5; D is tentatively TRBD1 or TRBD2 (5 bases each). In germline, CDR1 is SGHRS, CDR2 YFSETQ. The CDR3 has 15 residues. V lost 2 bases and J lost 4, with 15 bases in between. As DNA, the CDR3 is TGCGCCAGCAGCTTTCGGGGAGAGAGGGGAGAGACCCAGTACTTC. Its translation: CASSFRGERGETQYF.

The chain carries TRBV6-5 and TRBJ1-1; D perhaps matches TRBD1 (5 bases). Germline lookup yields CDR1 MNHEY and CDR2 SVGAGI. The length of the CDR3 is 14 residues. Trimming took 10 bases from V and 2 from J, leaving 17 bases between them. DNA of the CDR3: TGTGCCACCCACCGGGACGGGGGAAACACTGAAGCTTTCTTT. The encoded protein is CATHRDGGNTEAFF.

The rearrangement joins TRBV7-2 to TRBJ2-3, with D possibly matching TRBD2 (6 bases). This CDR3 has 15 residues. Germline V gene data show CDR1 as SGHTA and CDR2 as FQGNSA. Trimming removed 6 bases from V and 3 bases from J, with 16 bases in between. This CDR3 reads CASRGRLGQTDTQYF. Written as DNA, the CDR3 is TGTGCCAGCAGAGGACGACTAGGGCAGACAGATACGCAGTATTTT.

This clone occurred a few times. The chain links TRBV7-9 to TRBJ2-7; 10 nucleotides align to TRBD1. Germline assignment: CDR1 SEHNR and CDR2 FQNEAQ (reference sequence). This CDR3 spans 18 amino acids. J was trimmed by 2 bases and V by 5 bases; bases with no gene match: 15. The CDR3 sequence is CASSAQGQGLHRTYEQYF. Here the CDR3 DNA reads TGTGCCAGCAGCGCCCAGGGACAGGGGTTGCACAGGACCTACGAGCAGTACTTC.

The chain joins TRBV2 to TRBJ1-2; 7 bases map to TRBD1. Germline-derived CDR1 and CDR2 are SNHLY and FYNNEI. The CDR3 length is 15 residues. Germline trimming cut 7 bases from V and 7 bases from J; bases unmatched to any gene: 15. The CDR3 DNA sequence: TGTGCCAGCACCTCTGTGCGGACAGGCCGGGGTGGCTACACCTTC. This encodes CASTSVRTGRGGYTF.

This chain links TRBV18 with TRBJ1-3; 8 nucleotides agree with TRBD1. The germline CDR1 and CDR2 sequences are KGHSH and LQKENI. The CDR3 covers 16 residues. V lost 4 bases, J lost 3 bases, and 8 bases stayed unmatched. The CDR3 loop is CASSQETGAFGNTIYF. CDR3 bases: TGTGCCAGCTCACAAGAGACAGGGGCCTTTGGAAACACCATATATTTT.

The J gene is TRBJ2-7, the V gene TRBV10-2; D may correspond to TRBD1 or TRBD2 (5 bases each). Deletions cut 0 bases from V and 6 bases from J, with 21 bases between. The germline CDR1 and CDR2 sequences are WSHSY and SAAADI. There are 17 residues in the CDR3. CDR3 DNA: TGCGCCAGCAGTGAGTCTCCCTCGGGGCTGGCAACTTTCGAGCAGTACTTC. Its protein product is CASSESPSGLATFEQYF.